The 23 T cell receptor beta chains reported below all come from one sample, sequenced in a study of OX40 agonist ivuxolimab in advanced cancers. Repertoires were generated with immunoSEQ multiplex PCR, while TCRdb's copy carries only in-frame clones and drops some. In the table there are over 55,000 clones, roughly 93% of which are singletons. Sequencing was performed on CD4+ or CD8+ T cells sorted from blood, taken in a trial of the OX40 agonist ivuxolimab. These receptors came from an adult with an advanced solid tumor such as melanoma, head and neck, liver or kidney cancer.

The chain uses TRBV10-2 and TRBJ1-3, with D possibly TRBD1 on 5 matching bases. There are 16 residues in the CDR3. Looked up from germline, CDR1 is WSHSY and CDR2 is SAAADI. V lost 0 bases and J lost 0, with 9 bases in between. This CDR3 is CASSESAGSSGNTIYF. CDR3 coding DNA: TGCGCCAGCAGTGAGTCGGCAGGGTCCTCTGGAAACACCATATATTTT.

This chain uses TRBV6-5 with TRBJ2-2; D ambiguous. With 0 bases removed from V and 2 bases from J, the gap between germline ends came to 4 bases. The CDR3 loop spans 14 amino acids. Germline V gene data show CDR1 as MNHEY and CDR2 as SVGAGI. The CDR3 loop reads CASSYSSNTGELFF. In nucleotides, the CDR3 is TGTGCCAGCAGTTACTCGTCCAACACCGGGGAGCTGTTTTTT.

V is TRBV6-5 and J is TRBJ2-5, with D perhaps matching TRBD1 (6 bases). The germline CDR1 and CDR2 sequences are MNHEY and SVGAGI. The CDR3 consists of 13 residues. The V end lost 8 bases, the J end lost 2 bases, and 12 bases lay between the germline ends. CDR3 DNA: TGTGCCAGCCAGACAGGTCCTCAAGAGACCCAGTACTTC. Its protein product is CASQTGPQETQYF.

CDR3 sequence: CSVESGDSTYEQYF. Here the CDR3 DNA reads TGCAGCGTTGAAAGTGGAGACAGCACCTACGAGCAGTACTTC. The chain joins TRBV29-1 to TRBJ2-7; D might be TRBD1 (5 bases). The CDR3 has 14 amino acids. Per the germline V gene, CDR1 is SQVTM and CDR2 is ANQGSEA. Trimming removed 2 bases at V and 2 bases at J, with 13 bases between.

The chain recombines TRBV9 with TRBJ2-7; a possible D gene is TRBD1 (6 bases). Germline V gives CDR1 SGDLS, CDR2 YYNGEE. Deletions cut 4 bases from V and 3 bases from J, with 17 bases between. CDR3 length: 15 residues. The CDR3 region is CASSSRPGVNYEQYF. CDR3 DNA sequence: TGTGCCAGCAGCTCGCGACCAGGGGTAAACTACGAGCAGTACTTC.

This chain connects TRBV7-9 to TRBJ2-1; TRBD2 matches 10 bases. The germline V gene has CDR1 SEHNR and CDR2 FQNEAQ (reference sequence). This CDR3 comprises 16 residues. V was clipped by 5 bases and J by 8 bases; unmatched bases: 12. CDR3 coding DNA: TGTGCCAGCAGCCCGCCACCAGGGACTAGCGTCTATGAGCAGTTCTTC. Residues: CASSPPPGTSVYEQFF.

This chain joins TRBV6-1 and TRBJ2-7; D tentatively reads TRBD1 or TRBD2 (5 bases each). CDR3 size: 15 residues. Trimming shortened V by 0 bases and J by 5 bases, and 14 bases separated the two germline ends. CDR1 and CDR2 from the germline V gene are MNHNS and SASEGT. DNA for the CDR3: TGTGCCAGCAGTGAAGCGGGGCCCAACGGGGACGAGCAGTACTTC. Encoded protein: CASSEAGPNGDEQYF.

V and J are TRBV28 and TRBJ2-1, with D tentatively TRBD1 or TRBD2 (5 bases each). The germline V gene encodes CDR1 MDHEN and CDR2 SYDVKM. V was shortened by 6 bases and J by 0 bases, with 15 bases between the two germline ends. The CDR3 spans 16 residues. CDR3 sequence reads: CASSPHEGSSYNEQFF. The CDR3 nucleotides are TGTGCCAGCAGCCCGCACGAGGGGAGCTCCTACAATGAGCAGTTCTTC.

The rearrangement joins TRBV5-1 to TRBJ2-2, with D maybe TRBD2 (6 bases). V was cut by 4 bases and J by 1 base, with 14 bases left in between. Germline V CDR1 and CDR2: SGHRS, YFSETQ. This CDR3 comprises 16 residues. CDR3 sequence (DNA): TGCGCCAGCAGCCTTGACGGGAGTGTGAACACCGGGGAGCTGTTTTTT. Residues: CASSLDGSVNTGELFF.

The J gene is TRBJ2-2, the V gene TRBV19; D call uncertain. CDR3 length: 12 residues. Trimming pared 5 bases from V and 8 bases from J, leaving 9 bases between. CDR1 LNHDA and CDR2 SQIVND come from the germline V gene (reference sequence). The CDR3 nucleotides read TGTGCCAGTAGTCCCTCCCCTGGGGAGCTGTTTTTT. Its protein product is CASSPSPGELFF.

This chain connects TRBV7-6 to TRBJ2-6; TRBD1 agrees at 7 bases. The CDR3 is 19 residues long. Germline V CDR1 and CDR2: SGHVS, FNYEAQ. V was clipped by 5 bases and J by 0 bases; unmatched bases: 13. CDR3 protein: CASSPTGPPRYSGANVLTF. The CDR3 nucleotides are TGTGCCAGCAGCCCGACAGGGCCCCCCCGTTACTCTGGGGCCAACGTCCTGACTTTC.

The chain is built from TRBV28 and TRBJ2-1; 12 nucleotides match TRBD2. V was clipped by 5 bases and J by 9 bases; unmatched bases: 5. The germline gives CDR1 MDHEN, CDR2 SYDVKM. The CDR3 is made up of 14 amino acids. This chain's CDR3 is CASSPRTSGIEQFF. CDR3 bases: TGTGCCAGCAGTCCCCGGACTAGCGGGATTGAGCAGTTCTTC.

The chain links TRBV4-3 to TRBJ1-1; tentatively, D is TRBD1 (6 bases). The ends were cut back, 0 bases at V and 9 bases at J, with 20 bases in the middle. CDR3 length: 16 amino acids. Germline lookup yields CDR1 LGHNA and CDR2 YSLEER. CDR3 loop: CASSQDPWEGDGQAFF. The CDR3 nucleotides are TGCGCCAGCAGCCAAGATCCGTGGGAGGGGGACGGCCAAGCTTTCTTT.

The chain links TRBV28 to TRBJ1-1; D might be TRBD1 (6 bases). Trimming shortened V by 5 bases and J by 1 base, and 8 bases separated the two germline ends. CDR3 length equals 13 residues. Germline CDR1 is MDHEN and CDR2 is SYDVKM. The CDR3 here is CASSEQGNTEAFF. Written as DNA, the CDR3 is TGTGCCAGCAGTGAACAGGGGAACACTGAAGCTTTCTTT.

The chain employs TRBV6-5 and TRBJ2-7; D remains unclear. CDR3 size: 13 residues. The germline CDR1 and CDR2 sequences are MNHEY and SVGAGI. The V and J ends lost 4 bases and 3 bases respectively, with 10 bases between them. The CDR3 DNA follows: TGTGCCAGCAGTTGGGAAGATCTCTACGAGCAGTACTTC. This sequence encodes CASSWEDLYEQYF.

This clone was detected a few times. V usage is TRBV2 and J usage is TRBJ1-1; D call uncertain. The CDR3 sequence is 10 residues long. V was pared by 7 bases and J by 6 bases, with 6 bases between. Germline V CDR1 and CDR2: SNHLY, FYNNEI. The CDR3 nucleotides are TGTGCCAGCAAGGTTGCTGAAGCTTTCTTT. It yields the protein CASKVAEAFF.

This clone was observed a handful of times. The rearrangement uses TRBV7-9 and TRBJ1-5; D possibly corresponds to TRBD1 (5 bases). CDR1 and CDR2 from the germline V gene are SEHNR and FQNEAQ (reference sequence). Trimming removed 4 bases from V and 4 bases from J, with 11 bases in between. The CDR3 has 14 amino acids. The CDR3 sequence: CASSSRGTNQPQHF. CDR3 coding DNA: TGTGCCAGCAGCTCCCGAGGGACTAATCAGCCCCAGCATTTT.

The rearrangement joins TRBV12-5 to TRBJ1-2; the D is unclear. The CDR3 length is 14 residues. CDR1 and CDR2 (germline): LGHNT, FRNRAP. The V gene lost 0 bases and the J gene lost 7 bases, with 12 bases spanning the gap. The CDR3 DNA is TGTGCTAGTGGTTTGGTACTGGGCGTACGTGGCTACACCTTC. This codes for CASGLVLGVRGYTF.

This chain joins TRBV27 and TRBJ1-2; no clear D gene. The V gene's germline CDR1 is MNHEY and CDR2 SMNVEV (reference sequence). The ends were cut back, 4 bases at V and 3 bases at J, with 12 bases in the middle. The CDR3 has 14 residues. This CDR3 reads CASSSTDNYYGYTF. The CDR3, as DNA: TGTGCCAGCAGTTCTACAGACAACTACTATGGCTACACCTTC.

This chain links TRBV4-3 with TRBJ1-5; tentative D call: TRBD1 (6 bases). The length of the CDR3 is 19 residues. Germline V gene sequence: CDR1 LGHNA, CDR2 YSLEER. Trimming cost V 0 bases and J 3 bases, with 21 bases left between them. The DNA for the CDR3 is TGCGCCAGCAGCCAAGATTTAACAGGGCCCCATATGATCAATCAGCCCCAGCATTTT. Translating it yields CASSQDLTGPHMINQPQHF.

The chain carries TRBV2 and TRBJ1-2, with 8 nucleotides matching TRBD1. Germline V gene sequence: CDR1 SNHLY, CDR2 FYNNEI. This CDR3 contains 15 residues. The J segment lost 7 bases and the V segment lost 4 bases, leaving 11 bases of the junction unmatched. CDR3: CASSGQGASTSGYTF. For the CDR3, the DNA is TGTGCCAGCAGTGGGCAGGGGGCGTCGACTAGTGGCTACACCTTC.

The V and J genes are TRBV7-2 and TRBJ2-7; the D is unclear. This CDR3 comprises 15 residues. The germline V and J ends were trimmed by 2 bases and 2 bases, with 13 bases remaining between them. Germline V gene lookup returns CDR1 SGHTA and CDR2 FQGNSA. The CDR3 is CASSLTIGQAYEQYF. The CDR3 DNA sequence: TGTGCCAGCAGCTTAACTATAGGCCAAGCCTACGAGCAGTACTTC.

This chain uses TRBV5-6 with TRBJ1-2; 9 bases line up with TRBD1. Trimming took 4 bases from V and 1 from J; bases not matched to a gene: 17. Germline V gene lookup returns CDR1 SGHDT and CDR2 YYEEEE. The CDR3 contains 19 residues. The CDR3 nucleotides are TGTGCCAGCAGCACGGCCCTGGGGACAGGGAGGTTTAGTAACTATGGCTACACCTTC. It translates to CASSTALGTGRFSNYGYTF. The full variable domain, rest sourced from reference TRBV5-6 and TRBJ1-2, is DAGVTQSPTHLIKTRGQQVTLRCSPKSGHDTVSWYQQALGQGPQFIFQYYEEEERQRGNFPDRFSGHQFPNYSSELNVNALLLGDSALYLCASSTALGTGRFSNYGYTFGSGTRLTVV.